This T cell receptor beta chain was captured by sequencing in a study of T cells of healthy individuals. From the 5' RACE reads, TCRdb called clonotypes with MiXCR, one entry per CDR3 protein. The data contain approximately 100,000 distinct CDR3 sequences, about 16% of them seen just once; the ten biggest clones take up 6% to 8%. Germline CDR1 SGHVS, CDR2 FQNEAQ. The CDR3 is made up of 13 amino acids. As to this clonotype: A much more abundant neighbour one base away suggests this may be a read error.

The sequence was obtained from a human donor in good health. This chain joins TRBV7-8 and TRBJ1-3; no definite D call. The CDR3 sequence is CASSLTTGNIIYF. The CDR3 nucleotides read TGTGCCAGCAGCCTCACAACCGGAAACATCATATATTTT.